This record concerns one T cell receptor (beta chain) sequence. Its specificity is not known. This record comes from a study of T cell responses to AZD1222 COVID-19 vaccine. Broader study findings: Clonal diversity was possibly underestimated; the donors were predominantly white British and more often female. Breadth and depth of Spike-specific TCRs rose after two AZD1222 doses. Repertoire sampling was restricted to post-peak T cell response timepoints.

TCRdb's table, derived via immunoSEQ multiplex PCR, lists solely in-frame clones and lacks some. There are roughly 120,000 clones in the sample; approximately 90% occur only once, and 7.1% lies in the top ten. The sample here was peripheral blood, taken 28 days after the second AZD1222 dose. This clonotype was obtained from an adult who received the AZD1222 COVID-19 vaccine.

The CDR3 loop reads CAISGGWQGRYEQYF. The CDR3 DNA is TGTGCCATCAGTGGGGGGTGGCAGGGACGGTACGAGCAGTACTTC. The chain is built from TRBV10-3 and TRBJ2-7; D might be TRBD1 or TRBD2, each matching 5 bases. The CDR3 totals 15 residues. Germline V gene sequence: CDR1 ENHRY, CDR2 SYGVKD. The germline V and J ends were trimmed by 4 bases and 4 bases, with 17 bases remaining between them.